This is a list of T cell receptor beta chains from one sample in a study of T-cell memory formation after mild COVID-19. From the 5' RACE reads, TCRdb called clonotypes with MiXCR, one entry per CDR3 protein. This table has about half a million distinct CDR3 sequences, 18% appearing once. The sample comprised PBMCs or a T cell subset sorted from them (not recorded which). All receptors come from an adult woman who had mild COVID-19 (a few samples of this study predate the infection). Cell type and time point are not known. Each CDR3 is given with its conserved first and last residue. D genes are given only for firm matches. Only part of the rows carry a size: once, few, many, or a class if the clone is expanded.

clone_size	v_call	j_call	d_call	cdr3_aa	cdr3_nt
NA	TRBV4-2	TRBJ2-3	TRBD1	CASSPFPDRGLTDTQYF	TGTGCCAGCAGCCCTTTTCCGGACAGGGGGCTGACAGATACGCAGTATTTT
NA	TRBV4-1	TRBJ2-3	TRBD2	CASSQLPSGTSATDTQYF	TGCGCCAGCAGCCAACTTCCCTCCGGGACTAGTGCCACAGATACGCAGTATTTT
NA	TRBV30	TRBJ2-3	TRBD1	CAWTATGWADTQYF	TGTGCCTGGACGGCGACAGGGTGGGCAGATACGCAGTATTTT
NA	TRBV6-5	TRBJ2-7	NA	CASSPRSFAEQYF	TGTGCCAGCAGTCCCCGGAGCTTTGCCGAGCAGTACTTC
NA	TRBV5-1	TRBJ1-1	TRBD1	CASSLVSGQGEAFF	TGCGCCAGCAGCTTGGTCTCCGGACAGGGTGAAGCTTTCTTT
NA	TRBV23-1	TRBJ1-2	NA	CASSSAENYYGYTF	TGCGCCAGCAGTTCGGCAGAAAATTACTATGGCTACACCTTC
NA	TRBV6-5	TRBJ1-5	TRBD1	CASSFGQGSNQPQHF	TGTGCCAGCAGTTTTGGACAGGGGAGCAATCAGCCCCAGCATTTT
few	TRBV7-8	TRBJ2-7	TRBD1	CASSPWTGTYEQYF	TGTGCCAGCAGCCCTTGGACAGGGACGTACGAGCAGTACTTC
NA	TRBV4-1	TRBJ1-5	TRBD1	CASSQRTGRGNQPQHF	TGCGCCAGCAGCCAAAGGACAGGGAGAGGCAATCAGCCCCAGCATTTT
many	TRBV20-1	TRBJ1-4	NA	CSATLGWGREKLFF	TGCAGTGCCACGCTAGGCTGGGGTCGAGAAAAACTGTTTTTT
NA	TRBV4-2	TRBJ2-6	NA	CASSHWDGSGANVLTF	TGTGCCAGCAGCCACTGGGACGGCTCTGGGGCCAACGTCCTGACTTTC
many	TRBV7-9	TRBJ2-5	NA	CASSVDRTQETQYF	TGTGCCAGCAGCGTAGACAGGACCCAAGAGACCCAGTACTTC
NA	TRBV20-1	TRBJ2-2	NA	CSAPDPSTATGELFF	TGCAGTGCTCCGGACCCCTCAACGGCCACCGGGGAGCTGTTTTTT
NA	TRBV29-1	TRBJ1-3	NA	CSMIGPAGNTIYF	TGCAGCATGATCGGACCTGCTGGAAACACCATATATTTT
few	TRBV7-2	TRBJ2-3	NA	CASSLAWWTAATDTDTQYF	TGTGCCAGCAGCTTAGCTTGGTGGACGGCAGCGACCGACACAGATACGCAGTATTTT
few	TRBV27	TRBJ2-5	NA	CASSSTLDRPGGTQYF	TGTGCCAGCAGTTCCACCCTGGACAGGCCCGGGGGGACCCAGTACTTC
NA	TRBV6-5	TRBJ1-1	NA	CASSYSVQVYAEAFF	TGTGCCAGCAGTTACTCAGTCCAGGTTTACGCTGAAGCTTTCTTT
few	TRBV23-1	TRBJ1-2	TRBD1	CASLGRGTAYGYTF	TGCGCCAGCCTCGGCCGCGGGACAGCCTATGGCTACACCTTC
NA	TRBV20-1	TRBJ1-2	NA	CSARPPTLTNPTNYGYTF	TGCAGTGCTAGACCGCCCACGCTGACGAATCCCACCAACTATGGCTACACCTTC
NA	TRBV7-9	TRBJ1-2	NA	CASSLGEGSGGYTF	TGTGCCAGCAGCTTAGGGGAGGGATCAGGGGGCTACACCTTC
NA	TRBV11-2	TRBJ2-1	TRBD2	CASSEKLAGVNEQFF	TGTGCCAGCAGCGAAAAACTAGCGGGGGTGAATGAGCAGTTCTTC
NA	TRBV4-1	TRBJ2-7	NA	CASSQERDSSYEQYF	TGCGCCAGCAGCCAAGAGAGGGACTCATCCTACGAGCAGTACTTC
few	TRBV5-1	TRBJ2-3	NA	CASSIKATGTDTQYF	TGCGCCAGCAGCATCAAAGCGACAGGAACAGATACGCAGTATTTT
few	TRBV5-1	TRBJ2-2	NA	CASSLGDALTGELFF	TGCGCCAGCAGCTTGGGAGACGCCCTCACCGGGGAGCTGTTTTTT
NA	TRBV7-9	TRBJ2-1	NA	CASCVSYNEQFF	TGTGCCAGCTGCGTCTCCTACAATGAGCAGTTCTTC
NA	TRBV12-3/TRBV12-4	TRBJ2-7	TRBD1	CASTDRGRSEQYF	TGTGCCAGCACGGACAGGGGACGAAGCGAGCAGTACTTC
few	TRBV9	TRBJ2-1	TRBD2	CASTRGGLAGYNEQFF	TGTGCCAGCACCAGGGGTGGACTAGCTGGCTACAATGAGCAGTTCTTC
many	TRBV11-3	TRBJ2-6	TRBD1	CASSHGTGVSSGANVLTF	TGTGCCAGCAGCCACGGGACAGGGGTTTCCTCTGGGGCCAACGTCCTGACTTTC
NA	TRBV9	TRBJ2-7	TRBD1	CASSPSDRGALEQYF	TGTGCCAGCAGCCCCTCGGACAGGGGAGCCCTCGAGCAGTACTTC
few	TRBV20-1	TRBJ2-4	TRBD1	CSARDGTGFNIQYF	TGCAGTGCTAGAGACGGGACAGGGTTTAACATTCAGTACTTC
NA	TRBV5-1	TRBJ1-2	TRBD1	CASSSNRGYGYTF	TGCGCCAGCAGCTCAAACAGGGGTTACGGCTACACCTTC
once	TRBV7-9	TRBJ1-1	TRBD1	CASSLGEGADTEAFF	TGTGCCAGCAGCTTAGGAGAGGGGGCGGACACTGAAGCTTTCTTT
many	TRBV5-1	TRBJ2-1	TRBD2	CASSPEIAGVVNEQFF	TGCGCCAGCAGCCCAGAAATAGCGGGAGTAGTCAATGAGCAGTTCTTC
NA	TRBV18	TRBJ1-1	NA	CASSPLGLGTEAFF	TGTGCCAGCTCACCATTGGGGCTAGGCACTGAAGCTTTCTTT
NA	TRBV9	TRBJ2-4	NA	CASSVGTIGVNIQYF	TGTGCCAGCAGCGTAGGGACTATCGGCGTGAACATTCAGTACTTC
few	TRBV6-1	TRBJ2-3	NA	CASSEEMSGTDTQYF	TGTGCCAGCAGTGAAGAAATGAGTGGTACAGATACGCAGTATTTT
NA	TRBV10-3	TRBJ2-5	TRBD1	CAISDYGQGKETQYF	TGTGCCATCAGTGACTACGGACAGGGGAAAGAGACCCAGTACTTC
NA	TRBV19	TRBJ2-7	TRBD1	CASRGTANYEQYF	TGTGCCAGTAGGGGGACAGCGAACTACGAGCAGTACTTC
few	TRBV4-1	TRBJ2-7	NA	CASSQEFGTGSYEQYF	TGCGCCAGCAGCCAAGAGTTCGGGACTGGGTCCTACGAGCAGTACTTC
few	TRBV25-1	TRBJ2-1	TRBD2	CASSEGYRLADYNEQFF	TGTGCCAGCAGTGAAGGATACCGACTAGCGGATTACAATGAGCAGTTCTTC
NA	TRBV5-6	TRBJ2-7	NA	CASSFYLLGAGRDEQYF	TGTGCCAGCAGCTTCTATCTCTTGGGGGCTGGGCGGGACGAGCAGTACTTC
NA	TRBV29-1	TRBJ1-2	NA	CSVENSPGNYGYTF	TGCAGCGTTGAAAATTCTCCGGGGAACTATGGCTACACCTTC
NA	TRBV6-2/TRBV6-3	TRBJ1-1	NA	CASSWGGPNTEAFF	TGTGCCAGCAGTTGGGGGGGCCCAAACACTGAAGCTTTCTTT
few	TRBV11-2	TRBJ2-4	NA	CASSPNYPRGINIQYF	TGTGCCAGCAGTCCCAACTACCCCCGGGGGATAAACATTCAGTACTTC